This entry lists 11 T cell receptor beta chains sequenced from one sample in a study of blood T cells in healthy people across ages. Alongside a J-beta primer mix, a sample-barcoded 5' primer served in a second PCR lasting roughly 7 to 11 cycles. MiXCR was run by TCRdb on the 5' RACE reads, yielding one entry per CDR3 protein. Of over a million distinct CDR3 sequences listed, 40% to 45% are singletons. Sequencing input: blood. The receptors shown here come from an older woman in good health.

A few counts support this clonotype. The chain carries TRBV10-1 and TRBJ2-3; 12 bases agree with TRBD2. With V trimmed by 2 bases and J by 4 bases, 4 bases remained unmatched. CDR1 WNHNN and CDR2 SYGVQD come from the germline V gene (reference sequence). CDR3 length: 16 residues. Here the CDR3 DNA reads TGCGCCAGCAGTGAGGGACTAGCGGGAAGATCAGATACGCAGTATTTT. As protein: CASSEGLAGRSDTQYF.

This chain links TRBV2 with TRBJ1-2; 8 bases match TRBD1. The CDR3 has 17 amino acids. Per the germline V gene, CDR1 is SNHLY and CDR2 is FYNNEI. J was trimmed by 2 bases and V by 0 bases; bases with no gene match: 8. The CDR3 nucleotides are TGTGCCAGCAGTGAAGCGGGGTCCCAGGGGGCCAACTATGGCTACACCTTC. Translating gives CASSEAGSQGANYGYTF.

The CDR3 region is CASSQALGKIYEQYF. In DNA form, the CDR3 reads TGCGCCAGCAGCCAAGCCCTCGGTAAGATTTACGAGCAGTACTTC. The chain joins TRBV4-1 to TRBJ2-5; no definite D call. The end of the DNA aligns better with TRBJ2-7, so the J call may be wrong. The CDR3 runs to 15 residues. Per the germline V gene, CDR1 is MGHRA and CDR2 is YSYEKL.

The V and J genes are TRBV6-5 and TRBJ2-5; the D gene is possibly TRBD2 (5 bases). Trimming stripped 6 bases from V and 4 bases from J, with 18 bases between. Germline V gene sequence: CDR1 MNHEY, CDR2 SVGAGI. The CDR3 runs 15 residues. In DNA, the CDR3 is TGTGCCAGCAGGGTTAGCGTGAGTTCTCCAGAGACCCAGTACTTC. Its translation: CASRVSVSSPETQYF.

Here the CDR3 reads CASSQTRGRQYF. The DNA of the CDR3 is TGTGCCAGCAGCCAAACCAGGGGGCGGCAGTACTTC. The gene calls are TRBV3-1 and TRBJ2-7; 8 bases are shared with TRBD1. The CDR3 length is 12 residues. Trimming cost V 2 bases and J 9 bases; bases outside gene matches: 3. Germline CDR1 reads LGHDT; CDR2 reads YNNKEL (reference sequence).

This chain links TRBV7-2 with TRBJ1-2; 10 bases map to TRBD1. The CDR3 runs 15 residues. The junction had 8 bases not matched to a gene; V was cut back by 6 bases and J by 4 bases. Per the germline V gene, CDR1 is SGHTA and CDR2 is FQGNSA. Here the CDR3 reads CASRTRTGGGYGYTF. The CDR3, as DNA: TGTGCCAGCAGGACAAGGACAGGGGGAGGCTATGGCTACACCTTC.

The chain is built from TRBV29-1 and TRBJ1-1; D might be TRBD1 (6 bases). The ends were cut back, 4 bases at V and 1 base at J, with 10 bases in the middle. There are 13 residues in the CDR3. Germline V lookup: CDR1 SQVTM, CDR2 ANQGSEA. The CDR3 region is CSVAQGTNTEAFF. The DNA for the CDR3 is TGCAGCGTTGCCCAGGGGACGAACACTGAAGCTTTCTTT.

This chain links TRBV28 with TRBJ1-4; 8 bases are a match to TRBD1. From germline, CDR1 is MDHEN and CDR2 SYDVKM. Trimming took 4 bases from V and 8 from J; bases not matched to a gene: 3. CDR3 length equals 13 residues. This CDR3 reads CASSSRDREKLFF. CDR3 DNA: TGTGCCAGCAGTTCCCGGGACAGGGAAAAACTGTTTTTT.

This chain links TRBV7-8 with TRBJ1-4; tentative D call: TRBD1 (5 bases). CDR3 length: 16 amino acids. V shed 1 base and J shed 3 bases, with 12 bases lying between them. CDR1 SGHVS and CDR2 FQNEAQ come from the germline V gene. CDR3 amino acids: CASSLVSRQPNEKLFF. CDR3 DNA: TGTGCCAGCAGCTTAGTCTCCCGACAGCCTAATGAAAAACTGTTTTTT.

In its sample, this clonotype was seen a few times. Here the CDR3 DNA reads TGCGCCAGCAGCTTGTTAGCTTCTGGCGGGAGCCCTGAGCAGTTCTTC. It specifies CASSLLASGGSPEQFF. V and J are TRBV5-1 and TRBJ2-1; 7 nucleotides line up with TRBD2. The J segment lost 9 bases and the V segment lost 1 base, leaving 13 bases of the junction unmatched. The germline V gene has CDR1 SGHRS and CDR2 YFSETQ. The CDR3 loop spans 16 amino acids.

This clonotype was detected only a few times. The gene calls are TRBV20-1 and TRBJ2-5; TRBD2 matches 7 bases. The J call may not be correct, given that the DNA end is closer to TRBJ2-7. CDR3 length: 15 residues. The V gene's germline CDR1 is DFQATT and CDR2 SNEGSKA (reference sequence). CDR3 loop: CSARRPSGRLYEQYF. For the CDR3, the DNA is TGCAGTGCTAGACGCCCTAGCGGTCGTCTCTACGAGCAGTACTTC.